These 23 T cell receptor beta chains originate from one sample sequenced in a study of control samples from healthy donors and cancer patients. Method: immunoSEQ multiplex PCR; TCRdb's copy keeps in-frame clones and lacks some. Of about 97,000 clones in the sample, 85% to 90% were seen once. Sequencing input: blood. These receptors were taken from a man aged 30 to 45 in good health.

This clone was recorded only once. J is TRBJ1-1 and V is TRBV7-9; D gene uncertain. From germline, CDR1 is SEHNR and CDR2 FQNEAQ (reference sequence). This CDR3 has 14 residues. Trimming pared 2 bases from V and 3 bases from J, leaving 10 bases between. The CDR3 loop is CASSLKGLDTEAFF. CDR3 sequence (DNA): TGTGCCAGCAGCTTAAAGGGTTTGGACACTGAAGCTTTCTTT.

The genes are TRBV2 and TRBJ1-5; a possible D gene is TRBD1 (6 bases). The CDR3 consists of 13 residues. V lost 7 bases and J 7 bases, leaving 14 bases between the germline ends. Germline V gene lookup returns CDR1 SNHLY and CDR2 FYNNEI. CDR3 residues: CASMRQDKQPQHF. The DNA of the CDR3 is TGTGCCAGCATGCGACAGGATAAACAGCCCCAGCATTTT.

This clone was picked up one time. The CDR3 bases are TGTGCCAGCAGTTACTCGACAAACAATGAGCAGTTCTTC. Translated: CASSYSTNNEQFF. The chain combines TRBV6-5 with TRBJ2-1; no definite D call. The V end was cut by 0 bases, the J end by 5 bases, with 5 bases between. Germline V gives CDR1 MNHEY, CDR2 SVGAGI. The CDR3 sequence is 13 residues long.

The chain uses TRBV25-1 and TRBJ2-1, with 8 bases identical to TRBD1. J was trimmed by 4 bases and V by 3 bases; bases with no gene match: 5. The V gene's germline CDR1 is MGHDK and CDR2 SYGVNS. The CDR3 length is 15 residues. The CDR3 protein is CASSEPGGAYNEQFF. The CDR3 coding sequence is TGTGCCAGCAGTGAGCCAGGGGGCGCTTACAATGAGCAGTTCTTC.

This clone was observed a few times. CDR3 coding DNA: TGTGCCAGCAGCTTACAGGGGGTTAACACTGAAGCTTTCTTT. Encoded protein: CASSLQGVNTEAFF. The chain uses TRBV7-2 and TRBJ1-1; 7 bases agree with TRBD1. J was trimmed by 2 bases and V by 2 bases; bases with no gene match: 2. The CDR3 covers 14 residues. Germline CDR1 and CDR2: SGHTA and FQGNSA.

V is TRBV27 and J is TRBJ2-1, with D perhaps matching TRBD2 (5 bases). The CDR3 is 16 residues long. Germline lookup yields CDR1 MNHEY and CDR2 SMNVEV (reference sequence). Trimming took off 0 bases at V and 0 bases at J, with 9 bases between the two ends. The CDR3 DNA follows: TGTGCCAGCAGTTTATCGCTGGCGGGCTCCTACAATGAGCAGTTCTTC. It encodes CASSLSLAGSYNEQFF.

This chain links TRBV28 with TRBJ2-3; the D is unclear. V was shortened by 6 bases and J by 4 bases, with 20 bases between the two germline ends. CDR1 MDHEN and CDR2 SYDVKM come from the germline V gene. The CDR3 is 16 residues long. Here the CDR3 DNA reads TGTGCCAGCAGCCCACCGGGCCAACTCCGGGCAGATACGCAGTATTTT. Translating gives CASSPPGQLRADTQYF.

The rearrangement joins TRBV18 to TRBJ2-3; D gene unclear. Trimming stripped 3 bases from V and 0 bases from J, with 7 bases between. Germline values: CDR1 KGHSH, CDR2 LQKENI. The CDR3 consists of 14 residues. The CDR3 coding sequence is TGTGCCAGCTCACCTCAATCAAGCACAGATACGCAGTATTTT. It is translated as CASSPQSSTDTQYF.

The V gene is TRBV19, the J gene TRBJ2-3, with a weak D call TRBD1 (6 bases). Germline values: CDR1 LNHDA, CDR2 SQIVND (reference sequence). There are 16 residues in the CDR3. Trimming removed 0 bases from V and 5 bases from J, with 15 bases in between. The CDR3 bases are TGTGCCAGTAGTATAGATCAGGGGCGGGCAAAAGATACGCAGTATTTT. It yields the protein CASSIDQGRAKDTQYF.

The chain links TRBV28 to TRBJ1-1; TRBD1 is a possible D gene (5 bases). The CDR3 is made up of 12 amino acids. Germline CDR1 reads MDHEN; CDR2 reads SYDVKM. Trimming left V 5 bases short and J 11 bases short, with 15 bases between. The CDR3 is CASSPSWWGAFF. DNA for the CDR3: TGTGCCAGCAGTCCGTCCTGGTGGGGGGCTTTCTTT.

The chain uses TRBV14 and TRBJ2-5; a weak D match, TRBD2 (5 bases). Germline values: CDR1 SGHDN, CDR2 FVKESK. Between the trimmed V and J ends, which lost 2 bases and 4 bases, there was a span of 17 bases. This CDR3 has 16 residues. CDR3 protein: CASSQNTPRVGETQYF. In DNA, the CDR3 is TGTGCCAGCAGCCAAAATACGCCGCGGGTAGGAGAGACCCAGTACTTC.

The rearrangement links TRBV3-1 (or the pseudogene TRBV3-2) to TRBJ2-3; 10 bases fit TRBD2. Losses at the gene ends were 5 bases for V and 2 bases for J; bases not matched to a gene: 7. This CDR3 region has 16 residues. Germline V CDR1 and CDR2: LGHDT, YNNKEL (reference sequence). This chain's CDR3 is CASSFRLAGTTDTQYF. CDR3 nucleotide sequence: TGTGCCAGCAGCTTCCGACTAGCGGGCACCACAGATACGCAGTATTTT.

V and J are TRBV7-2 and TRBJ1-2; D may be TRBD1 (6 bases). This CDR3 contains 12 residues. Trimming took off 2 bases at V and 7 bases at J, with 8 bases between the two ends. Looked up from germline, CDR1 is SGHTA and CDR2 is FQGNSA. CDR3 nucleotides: TGTGCCAGCAGCTTAACGGGGGCTGGCTACACCTTC. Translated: CASSLTGAGYTF.

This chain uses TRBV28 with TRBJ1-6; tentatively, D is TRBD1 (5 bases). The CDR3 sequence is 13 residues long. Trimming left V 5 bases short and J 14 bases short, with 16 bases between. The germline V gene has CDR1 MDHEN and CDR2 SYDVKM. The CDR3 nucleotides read TGTGCCAGCAGTCCTCGCGGAGGGGAAGCCCTCCACTTT. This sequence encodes CASSPRGGEALHF.

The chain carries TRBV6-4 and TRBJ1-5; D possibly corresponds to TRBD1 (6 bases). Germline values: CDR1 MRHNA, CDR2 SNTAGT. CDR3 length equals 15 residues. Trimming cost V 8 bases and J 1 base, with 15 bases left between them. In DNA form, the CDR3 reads TGTGCCAGCGGGTCCGGGACAATGAGCAATCAGCCCCAGCATTTT. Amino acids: CASGSGTMSNQPQHF.

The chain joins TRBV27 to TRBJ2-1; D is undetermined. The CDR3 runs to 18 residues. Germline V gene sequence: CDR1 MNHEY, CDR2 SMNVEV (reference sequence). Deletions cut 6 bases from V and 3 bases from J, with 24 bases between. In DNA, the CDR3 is TGTGCCAGCAGCCGCTCGACCTCCCGGACGGTTAACTACAATGAGCAGTTCTTC. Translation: CASSRSTSRTVNYNEQFF.

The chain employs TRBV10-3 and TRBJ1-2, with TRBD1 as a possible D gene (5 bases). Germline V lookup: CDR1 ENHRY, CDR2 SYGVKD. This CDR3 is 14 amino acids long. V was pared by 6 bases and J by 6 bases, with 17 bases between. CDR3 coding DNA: TGTGCCATCAGCTTAACTCCAGGGACGAATGGCTACACCTTC. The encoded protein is CAISLTPGTNGYTF.

CDR3 amino acids: CSAREQETQYF. The CDR3 DNA reads TGCAGTGCTAGGGAACAAGAGACCCAGTACTTC. The rearrangement uses TRBV20-1 and TRBJ2-5; no clear D gene. Germline V lookup: CDR1 DFQATT, CDR2 SNEGSKA (reference sequence). V lost 3 bases and J 2 bases, leaving 4 bases between the germline ends. This CDR3 is 11 amino acids long.

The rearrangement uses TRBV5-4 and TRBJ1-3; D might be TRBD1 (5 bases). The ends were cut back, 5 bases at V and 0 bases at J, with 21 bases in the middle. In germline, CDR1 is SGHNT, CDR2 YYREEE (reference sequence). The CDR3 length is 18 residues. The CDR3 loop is CASSPGTQGAVSGNTIYF. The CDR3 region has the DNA TGTGCCAGCAGTCCAGGGACGCAGGGCGCTGTCTCTGGAAACACCATATATTTT.

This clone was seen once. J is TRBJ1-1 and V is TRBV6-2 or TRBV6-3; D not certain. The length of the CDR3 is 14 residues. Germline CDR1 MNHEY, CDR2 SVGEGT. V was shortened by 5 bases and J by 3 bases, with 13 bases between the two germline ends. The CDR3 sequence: CASSRHSLDTEAFF. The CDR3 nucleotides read TGTGCCAGCAGTAGACACTCTCTAGACACTGAAGCTTTCTTT.

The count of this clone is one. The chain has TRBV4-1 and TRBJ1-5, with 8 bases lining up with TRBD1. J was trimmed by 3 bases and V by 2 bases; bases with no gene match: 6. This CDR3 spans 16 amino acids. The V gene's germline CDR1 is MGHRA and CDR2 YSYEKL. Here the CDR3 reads CASSQSGTGYNQPQHF. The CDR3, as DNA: TGCGCCAGCAGCCAATCCGGGACAGGCTACAATCAGCCCCAGCATTTT.

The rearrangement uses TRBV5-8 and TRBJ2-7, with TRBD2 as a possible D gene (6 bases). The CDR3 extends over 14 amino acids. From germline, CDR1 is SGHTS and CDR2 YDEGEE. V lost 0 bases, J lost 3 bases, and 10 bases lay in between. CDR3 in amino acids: CASSLVGGNYEQYV. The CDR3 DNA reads TGTGCCAGCAGCTTGGTAGGAGGGAACTACGAGCAGTACGTC.

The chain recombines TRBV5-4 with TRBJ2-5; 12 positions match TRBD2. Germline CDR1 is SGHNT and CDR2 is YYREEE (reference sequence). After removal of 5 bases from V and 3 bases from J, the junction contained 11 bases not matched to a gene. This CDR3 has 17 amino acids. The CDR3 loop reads CASSRDPTSGGKETQYF. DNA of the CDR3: TGTGCCAGCAGTCGCGATCCGACTAGCGGGGGTAAAGAGACCCAGTACTTC.